Listed below are T cell receptor beta chains from one sample, sequenced in a study of blood T cell repertoires in COVID-19. Clones were sequenced by immunoSEQ multiplex PCR, and TCRdb holds only the in-frame ones, with some missing. The sample lists tens of thousands of clones; around 85% were seen once. Source material: peripheral blood. Receptors were obtained from a man in his 70s with acute or convalescent COVID-19. CDR3s include the opening cysteine and the closing phenylalanine or tryptophan. A D gene is named only where the DNA matches it firmly. Not every row has a clone size; where given, it reads once, few, many or a size class.

clone size: .; V gene: TRBV6-1; J gene: TRBJ2-1; D gene: .; CDR3 DNA: TGTGCCAGCAGTGTCATATTCGTACTTCGCTCCTACAATGAGCAGTTCTTC; CDR3 protein: CASSVIFVLRSYNEQFF
clone size: few; V gene: TRBV28; J gene: TRBJ2-7; D gene: TRBD1; CDR3 DNA: TGTGCCAGCAGTTTCCCTATGACAGGGGTCGGCGAGCAGTACTTC; CDR3 protein: CASSFPMTGVGEQYF
clone size: .; V gene: TRBV19; J gene: TRBJ2-2; D gene: .; CDR3 DNA: TGTGCCAGTAGTCCCGGGCTGCGGGGCCTGGCCGGGGAGCTGTTTTTT; CDR3 protein: CASSPGLRGLAGELFF
clone size: few; V gene: TRBV6-5; J gene: TRBJ1-4; D gene: TRBD1; CDR3 DNA: TGTGCCAGCAGTTACATTGGACAGGGGGCTTTTGAAAAACTGTTTTTT; CDR3 protein: CASSYIGQGAFEKLFF
clone size: .; V gene: TRBV2; J gene: TRBJ1-2; D gene: .; CDR3 DNA: TGTGCCAGCACCCGGGCAGGGGTAAACTATGGCTACACCTTC; CDR3 protein: CASTRAGVNYGYTF
clone size: .; V gene: TRBV18; J gene: TRBJ2-5; D gene: .; CDR3 DNA: TGTGCCAGCTCCCCATTTGGGGCGGAAGAGACCCAGTACTTC; CDR3 protein: CASSPFGAEETQYF
clone size: .; V gene: TRBV19; J gene: TRBJ2-1; D gene: TRBD1; CDR3 DNA: TGTGCCAGTATGCAACAGGGGCGAAAGTTTAATGAGCAGTTCTTC; CDR3 protein: CASMQQGRKFNEQFF
clone size: .; V gene: TRBV4-2; J gene: TRBJ2-2; D gene: TRBD2; CDR3 DNA: TGTGCCAGCAGCCAAGGGAATCTAGCGGGGTACCTCGCGAACACCGGGGAGCTGTTTTTT; CDR3 protein: CASSQGNLAGYLANTGELFF
clone size: .; V gene: TRBV7-6; J gene: TRBJ2-3; D gene: TRBD2; CDR3 DNA: TGTGCCAGCAGCTCGACCCCCGGGGGGGCCAGAGATACGCAGTATTTT; CDR3 protein: CASSSTPGGARDTQYF
clone size: .; V gene: TRBV7-8; J gene: TRBJ2-3; D gene: .; CDR3 DNA: TGTGCCCTAACGCTGGGGGGTCGGGCAGATACGCAGTATTTT; CDR3 protein: CALTLGGRADTQYF
clone size: .; V gene: TRBV5-1; J gene: TRBJ1-1; D gene: .; CDR3 DNA: TGCGCCAGCAGCTTGGCCGGTACACGGGGAGGTACTGAAGCTTTCTTT; CDR3 protein: CASSLAGTRGGTEAFF
clone size: .; V gene: TRBV7-2; J gene: TRBJ1-6; D gene: .; CDR3 DNA: TGTGCCAGCAGCTTAAAGCCACCGACAGACCTCTATAATTCACCCCTCCACTTT; CDR3 protein: CASSLKPPTDLYNSPLHF
clone size: .; V gene: TRBV11-2; J gene: TRBJ2-4; D gene: TRBD1; CDR3 DNA: TGTGCCAGCAGCTTAGGCAGGGGGCAAGCCAAAAACATTCAGTACTTC; CDR3 protein: CASSLGRGQAKNIQYF
clone size: .; V gene: TRBV6-1; J gene: TRBJ2-3; D gene: TRBD2; CDR3 DNA: TGTGCCAGCAGTGAAGGACTAGCGGGCACAGATACGCAGTATTTT; CDR3 protein: CASSEGLAGTDTQYF
clone size: .; V gene: TRBV20-1; J gene: TRBJ2-7; D gene: .; CDR3 DNA: TGCAGTGCTAGTGCATTGAGATCCGAGCAGTACTTC; CDR3 protein: CSASALRSEQYF
clone size: .; V gene: TRBV18; J gene: TRBJ2-5; D gene: TRBD2; CDR3 DNA: TGTGCCAGCTCACCTAGCGGGGGGTTGGAGACCCAGTACTTC; CDR3 protein: CASSPSGGLETQYF
clone size: few; V gene: TRBV6-6; J gene: TRBJ1-5; D gene: .; CDR3 DNA: TGTGCCAGCAGACTCACAGGTATAGGTCAGCCCCAGCATTTT; CDR3 protein: CASRLTGIGQPQHF
clone size: .; V gene: TRBV5-1; J gene: TRBJ2-7; D gene: .; CDR3 DNA: TGCGCCACCTCCGACGGGACACCATCCTACGAGCAGTACTTC; CDR3 protein: CATSDGTPSYEQYF
clone size: .; V gene: TRBV5-1; J gene: TRBJ2-1; D gene: .; CDR3 DNA: TGCGCCAGCAGCCCAGCAGGCCCGGGGTCGTCCTACAATGAGCAGTTCTTC; CDR3 protein: CASSPAGPGSSYNEQFF
clone size: .; V gene: TRBV29-1; J gene: TRBJ2-2; D gene: TRBD1; CDR3 DNA: TGCAGCGTTGAAGAGTCCGGGACAGCGAGTCGGTTTTTT; CDR3 protein: CSVEESGTASRFF
clone size: .; V gene: TRBV9; J gene: TRBJ1-3; D gene: TRBD1; CDR3 DNA: TGTGCCAGCAGCCCTGGACAGGGCTCTGGAAACACCATATATTTT; CDR3 protein: CASSPGQGSGNTIYF
clone size: .; V gene: TRBV10-1; J gene: TRBJ2-1; D gene: TRBD2; CDR3 DNA: TGCGCCAGCAGTCGCCTAGCGGGGGGAAGGGATGAGCAGTTCTTC; CDR3 protein: CASSRLAGGRDEQFF